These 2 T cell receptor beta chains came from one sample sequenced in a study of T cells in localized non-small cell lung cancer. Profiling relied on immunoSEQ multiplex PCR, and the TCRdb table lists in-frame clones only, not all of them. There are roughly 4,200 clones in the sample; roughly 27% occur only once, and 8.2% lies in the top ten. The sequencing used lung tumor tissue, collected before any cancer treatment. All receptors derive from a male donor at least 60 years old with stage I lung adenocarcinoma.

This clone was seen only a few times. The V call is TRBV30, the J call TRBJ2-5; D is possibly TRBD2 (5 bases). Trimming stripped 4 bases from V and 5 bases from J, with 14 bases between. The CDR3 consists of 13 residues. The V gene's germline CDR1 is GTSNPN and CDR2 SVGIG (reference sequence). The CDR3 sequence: CAWTTGVAETQYF. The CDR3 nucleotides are TGTGCCTGGACAACCGGGGTAGCTGAGACCCAGTACTTC.

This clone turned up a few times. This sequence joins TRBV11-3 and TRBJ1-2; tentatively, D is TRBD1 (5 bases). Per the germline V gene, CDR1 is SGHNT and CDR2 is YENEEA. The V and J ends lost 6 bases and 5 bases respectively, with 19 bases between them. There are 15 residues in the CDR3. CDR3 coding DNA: TGTGCCAGCAGACAACCAGGGAGATTGGGGTATGGCTACACCTTC. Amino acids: CASRQPGRLGYGYTF.